These T cell receptor beta chains were read from a single sample in a study of blood T cell repertoires in COVID-19. The table came from immunoSEQ multiplex PCR; TCRdb's copy has only in-frame clones and leaves some out. Among 80,000 to 100,000 clones listed, about nine tenths were seen once. The material sequenced was peripheral blood. The receptors derive from a man in his sixties with acute or convalescent COVID-19. Both conserved end residues are part of each CDR3. D genes are given only for firm matches. Rows give clone size only sometimes, using once, few, many, or a class for an expanded clone.

>TRBD1|TRBJ2-1|-|TRBV14
TGTGCCAGCAGCCCCCGGGACAGGGGCAATGAGCAGTTCTTC
CASSPRDRGNEQFF
>TRBD1|TRBJ1-1|-|TRBV7-9
TGTGCCAGCAGCCTCCGGACAGGGGAAGCTTTCTTT
CASSLRTGEAFF
>-|TRBJ1-1|-|TRBV5-1
TGCGCCAGCAGCTCACGGGATGCCACTGAAGCTTTCTTT
CASSSRDATEAFF
>-|TRBJ1-2|-|TRBV11-2
TGTGCCAGCAGCCCCACCGGCGCGGCGGGGTACTATGGCTACACCTTC
CASSPTGAAGYYGYTF
>-|TRBJ1-4|-|TRBV18
TGTGCCAGCTCACCCCCGGAACGGGGGGGTGAAAAACTGTTTTTT
CASSPPERGGEKLFF
>-|TRBJ2-5|-|TRBV2
TGTGCCAGCAGGGACAGCCCAGGCCGGGAGACCCAGTACTTC
CASRDSPGRETQYF
>TRBD2|TRBJ2-3|-|TRBV19
TGTGCCAGTACCCCACGGGCTAGCGGGAAGAGCACAGATACGCAGTATTTT
CASTPRASGKSTDTQYF
>TRBD1|TRBJ1-1|-|TRBV28
TGTGCCAGCAGCACAGGGGGGGCCACTGAAGCTTTCTTT
CASSTGGATEAFF
>-|TRBJ1-2|-|TRBV6-4
TGTGCCAGCAGTGACTCCCCCGGGACTAAGTCCACCTTC
CASSDSPGTKSTF
>-|TRBJ2-6|-|TRBV5-6
TGTGCCAGCAGCTCGACAGCTGGGGCCAACGTCCTGACTTTC
CASSSTAGANVLTF
>-|TRBJ1-1|-|TRBV2
TGTGCCAGCCTCTCTAGTCCGGGGAACACTGAAGCTTTCTTT
CASLSSPGNTEAFF
>-|TRBJ1-1|-|TRBV5-1
TGCGCCAGCAACCGGGATCCTATGAACACTGAAGCTTTCTTT
CASNRDPMNTEAFF
>-|TRBJ1-2|-|TRBV19
TGTGCCAGTAGGGGGGCAGGGAGAATCAACTATGGCTACACCTTC
CASRGAGRINYGYTF
>-|TRBJ1-4|-|TRBV15
TGTGCCACCAGCAGAGATAGGGACTGGAAAAAACTGTTTTTT
CATSRDRDWKKLFF
>TRBD1|TRBJ1-2|-|TRBV7-8
TGTGCCAGCAGCCGCCGGGACAGGGGCGGCTACACCTTC
CASSRRDRGGYTF
>TRBD1|TRBJ1-5|-|TRBV4-2
TGTGCCAGCAGCCAAGATCGACAGGGGGGAAGCAATCAGCCCCAGCATTTT
CASSQDRQGGSNQPQHF
>-|TRBJ2-5|-|TRBV7-9
TGTGCCAGCAGCTCCTGGACACTCCAAGAGACCCAGTACTTC
CASSSWTLQETQYF
>TRBD1|TRBJ2-5|-|TRBV5-4
TGTGCCAGCAGCCAGGGACAGGGTAGGGAGACCCAGTACTTC
CASSQGQGRETQYF
>-|TRBJ2-1|-|TRBV18
TGTGCCAGCTCACCACCACTGCGCAAGAGCTACAATGAGCAGTTCTTC
CASSPPLRKSYNEQFF
>-|TRBJ1-4|-|TRBV19
TGTGCCAGTGAGACCGGGAGTTACTCAACTAATGAAAAACTGTTTTTT
CASETGSYSTNEKLFF
>-|TRBJ1-1|few|TRBV6-5
TGTGCCAGCAGTTCCCCAGGGTGGGCGAACACTGAAGCTTTCTTT
CASSSPGWANTEAFF
>TRBD1|TRBJ1-4|-|TRBV19
TGTGCCAGTAGTCGGGACAGGAGTAATGAAAAACTGTTTTTT
CASSRDRSNEKLFF
>TRBD2|TRBJ2-7|-|TRBV11-2
TGTGCCAGCAGCTTAGTATCTAGCGGGGGCCTTTACGAGCAGTACTTC
CASSLVSSGGLYEQYF
>-|TRBJ1-1|once|TRBV5-1
TGCGCCAGCAGCACCCAGGAAGGGGCCACTGAAGCTTTCTTT
CASSTQEGATEAFF
>TRBD1|TRBJ1-6|-|TRBV19
TGTGCCAGTAGACACGGACAGGGAGATAATTCACCCCTCCACTTT
CASRHGQGDNSPLHF
>TRBD1|TRBJ2-2|-|TRBV4-2
TGTGCCAGCAGCCAAGCGCCGGGACAGGGAAGACACGGGGAGCTGTTTTTT
CASSQAPGQGRHGELFF
>TRBD1|TRBJ1-1|-|TRBV3-1/TRBV3-2
TGTGCCAGCAGCCCTTGGGACAGATTGAACACTGAAGCTTTCTTT
CASSPWDRLNTEAFF
>-|TRBJ1-2|once|TRBV5-1
TGCGCCAGCAGCTGGGCCGGGGGGGGCCTCGACTATGGCTACACCTTC
CASSWAGGGLDYGYTF
>-|TRBJ1-2|-|TRBV3-1/TRBV3-2
TGTGCCAGCAGCCTAGCCTCCGGGAGCCACTATGGCTACACCTTC
CASSLASGSHYGYTF
>-|TRBJ2-7|-|TRBV3-1/TRBV3-2
TGTGCCAGCAGCCCGGGCGGGGAGCGTACCTACGAGCAGTACTTC
CASSPGGERTYEQYF
>-|TRBJ1-4|-|TRBV7-9
TGTGCCAGCAGCTTACAAGACACCCCAACTAATGAAAAACTGTTTTTT
CASSLQDTPTNEKLFF